The rows below give T cell receptor beta chains drawn from one sample of a study of post-analysis software for immune sequencing data. A single record per CDR3 protein comes from TCRdb applying MiXCR to the PCR reads. The sample has roughly 430,000 distinct CDR3 sequences; 35% to 45% are singletons. Sample: blood. The receptors shown here come from a girl aged 2 to 10 with multiple sclerosis. CDR3s include the opening cysteine and the closing phenylalanine or tryptophan. A D gene is named only where the DNA matches it firmly. Clone sizes are given selectively: once, few, many, or a class where the clone is expanded.

j_call d_call v_call clone_size cdr3_aa cdr3_nt
TRBJ2-7 TRBD2 TRBV11-2 - CASSPELADYEQYF TGTGCCAGCAGCCCCGAGCTAGCGGACTACGAGCAGTACTTC
TRBJ1-5 - TRBV28 few CASSLVVNQPQHF TGTGCCAGCAGTTTGGTTGTAAATCAGCCCCAGCATTTT
TRBJ2-3 - TRBV24-1 few CATSEHRVWDPDTQYF TGTGCCACCAGTGAACACAGGGTGTGGGATCCAGATACGCAGTATTTT
TRBJ2-1 - TRBV12-3/TRBV12-4 - CASRAISDREQFF TGTGCCAGCAGGGCTATCTCGGATAGGGAGCAGTTCTTC
TRBJ2-7 - TRBV18 few CASTPIKTGEQYF TGTGCCAGCACACCAATCAAAACAGGCGAGCAGTACTTC
TRBJ1-2 - TRBV6-2/TRBV6-3 - CASSYFTGPRGYTF TGTGCCAGCAGTTACTTCACAGGTCCGCGTGGCTACACCTTC
TRBJ2-5 TRBD1 TRBV5-1 many CASSRQGQETQYF TGTGCCAGCAGTAGACAGGGGCAAGAGACCCAGTACTTC
TRBJ2-3 TRBD2 TRBV11-2 - CASSSSLGAGGRYHTDTQYF TGTGCCAGCAGTTCCTCTCTAGGAGCGGGGGGACGATATCACACAGATACGCAGTATTTT
TRBJ2-7 - TRBV4-2 - CASSQAGDQGPRHYEQYF TGTGCCAGCAGCCAAGCGGGGGACCAAGGACCAAGGCACTACGAGCAGTACTTC
TRBJ1-2 - TRBV4-1 many CASSPGLTNYGYTF TGCGCCAGCAGCCCGGGACTGACGAACTATGGCTACACCTTC
TRBJ2-7 TRBD1 TRBV12-3/TRBV12-4 few CASSLLGTGGEQYF TGTGCCAGCAGTTTACTTGGGACAGGGGGCGAGCAGTACTTC
TRBJ1-5 TRBD1 TRBV15 few CATSRGDSFGNQPQHF TGTGCCACCAGCAGAGGGGACAGCTTTGGAAATCAGCCCCAGCATTTT
TRBJ2-1 - TRBV20-1 - CSARDGSSYNEQFF TGCAGTGCTAGAGACGGGAGCTCCTACAATGAGCAGTTCTTC
TRBJ2-1 - TRBV6-1 - CASSIRDFTKSNEQFF TGTGCCAGCAGTATAAGGGACTTCACAAAAAGCAATGAGCAGTTCTTC
TRBJ1-4 - TRBV7-2 - CASSLARQSATNEKLFF TGTGCCAGCAGCTTAGCCAGACAGTCGGCAACTAATGAAAAACTGTTTTTT
TRBJ2-3 - TRBV7-2 few CASSFLASDTQYF TGTGCCAGCAGCTTCCTAGCATCAGATACGCAGTATTTT
TRBJ1-2 TRBD1 TRBV28 - CASRRTGVNYGYTF TGTGCCAGCAGGCGGACAGGGGTGAACTATGGCTACACCTTC
TRBJ1-1 TRBD1 TRBV7-3 many CASSPQGTGLYTEAFF TGTGCCAGCAGCCCACAGGGGACAGGATTGTACACTGAAGCTTTCTTT
TRBJ1-1 - TRBV9 - CASSVVPDDGYTEAFF TGTGCCAGCAGCGTAGTTCCTGATGACGGATACACTGAAGCTTTCTTT
TRBJ2-1 TRBD1 TRBV6-5 - CASTKIRGGSYNGQFF TGTGCCAGCACAAAAATCCGAGGGGGCTCCTACAATGGGCAGTTCTTC
TRBJ1-6 - TRBV6-1 - CASSVQGQRSPLHF TGTGCCAGCAGTGTCCAGGGTCAGCGTTCACCCCTCCACTTT
TRBJ2-1 - TRBV6-2/TRBV6-3 many CASRAGGYNEQFF TGTGCCAGCAGGGCCGGGGGTTACAATGAGCAGTTCTTC
TRBJ1-2 TRBD1 TRBV20-1 few CSASGTGVPLYGYTF TGCAGTGCTAGTGGGACAGGGGTCCCCCTCTATGGCTACACCTTC
TRBJ2-7 - TRBV7-9 few CASSDSSDSYEQYF TGTGCCAGCAGCGACTCTAGCGACTCCTACGAGCAGTACTTC
TRBJ2-1 - TRBV7-2 - CASSLTVTPDEQFF TGTGCCAGCAGCTTAACTGTGACCCCAGATGAGCAGTTCTTC
TRBJ2-7 - TRBV6-5 few CASSYALQADYEQYF TGTGCCAGCAGTTACGCATTACAGGCCGACTACGAGCAGTACTTC
TRBJ2-5 TRBD1 TRBV28 - CASSVTGPVETQYF TGTGCCAGCAGTGTGACAGGGCCAGTGGAGACCCAGTACTTC
TRBJ2-7 TRBD2 TRBV27 - CASSPNRQREGPYNEQYF TGTGCCAGCAGTCCAAATAGGCAGCGGGAGGGCCCCTACAATGAGCAGTACTTC
TRBJ2-2 - TRBV2 few CASSEHSTYGELFF TGTGCCAGCAGTGAACATAGTACATACGGGGAGCTGTTTTTT
TRBJ2-5 - TRBV12-3/TRBV12-4 - CASRREVADQETQYF TGTGCCAGCAGGAGAGAGGTGGCAGACCAAGAGACCCAGTACTTC
TRBJ1-6 - TRBV12-3/TRBV12-4 - CASSLGVKSPLHF TGTGCCAGCAGTTTGGGGGTTAAGTCACCCCTCCACTTT
TRBJ2-3 - TRBV4-3 few CASSQDKGRGSQYF TGCGCCAGCAGCCAAGACAAGGGGCGCGGATCGCAGTATTTT
TRBJ2-1 - TRBV5-1 - CASRPGGQLLSYNEQFF TGCGCCAGCCGTCCTGGAGGACAGCTCCTCTCCTACAATGAGCAGTTCTTC
TRBJ1-2 TRBD1 TRBV12-3/TRBV12-4 - CASSNPGQANYGYTF TGTGCCAGCAGTAACCCGGGACAGGCTAACTATGGCTACACCTTC
TRBJ2-1 - TRBV11-2 few CASSSYRFQRFF TGTGCCAGCAGCTCCTACAGGTTTCAGCGGTTCTTC
TRBJ1-1 - TRBV4-2 few CASSQDPGQPPTEAFF TGTGCCAGCAGCCAAGATCCGGGACAACCTCCCACTGAAGCTTTCTTT
TRBJ1-2 - TRBV12-3/TRBV12-4 few CASSLTVNYGYTF TGTGCCAGCAGTCTGACAGTCAACTATGGCTACACCTTC
TRBJ1-5 - TRBV28 - CASTAGISNQPQHF TGTGCCAGCACCGCAGGGATTAGCAATCAGCCCCAGCATTTT
TRBJ2-7 TRBD1 TRBV6-2/TRBV6-3 few CASSQTRGTSYEQYF TGTGCCAGCAGTCAGACCAGGGGGACCTCCTACGAGCAGTACTTC
TRBJ2-1 - TRBV7-9 few CASSHPMSSNNEQFF TGTGCCAGCAGCCACCCGATGTCGTCGAACAATGAGCAGTTCTTC
TRBJ2-3 TRBD2 TRBV7-2 - CASSFSPTQLAGGIDTQYF TGTGCCAGCAGCTTCTCCCCCACCCAATTAGCGGGAGGAATAGATACGCAGTATTTT
TRBJ2-7 - TRBV6-5 - CASSYSSTTPNNEQYF TGTGCCAGCAGTTACTCATCGACTACCCCTAACAATGAGCAGTACTTC
TRBJ2-3 - TRBV12-3/TRBV12-4 - CASSPIGGVYTDMQYF TGTGCCAGCAGCCCGATCGGGGGCGTGTACACAGATATGCAATATTTT
TRBJ1-2 - TRBV7-3 few CASSWAGAPRDGYTF TGTGCCAGCAGCTGGGCAGGGGCTCCTAGGGATGGCTACACCTTC